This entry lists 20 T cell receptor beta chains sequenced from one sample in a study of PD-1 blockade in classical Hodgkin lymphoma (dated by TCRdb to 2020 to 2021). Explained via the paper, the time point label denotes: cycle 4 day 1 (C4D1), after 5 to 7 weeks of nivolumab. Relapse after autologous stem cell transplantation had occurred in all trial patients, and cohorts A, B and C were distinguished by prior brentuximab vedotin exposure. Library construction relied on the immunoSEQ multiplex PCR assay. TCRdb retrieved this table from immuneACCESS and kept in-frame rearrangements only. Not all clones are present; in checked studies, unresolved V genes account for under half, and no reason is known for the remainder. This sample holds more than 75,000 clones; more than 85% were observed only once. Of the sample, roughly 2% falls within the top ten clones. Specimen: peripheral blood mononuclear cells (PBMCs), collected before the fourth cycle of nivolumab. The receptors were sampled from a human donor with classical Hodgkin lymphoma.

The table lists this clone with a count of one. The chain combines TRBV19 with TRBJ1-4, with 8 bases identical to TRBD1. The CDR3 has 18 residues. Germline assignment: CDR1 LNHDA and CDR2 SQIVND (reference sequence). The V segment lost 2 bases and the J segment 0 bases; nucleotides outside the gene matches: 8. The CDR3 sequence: CASSISGQAMATNEKLFF. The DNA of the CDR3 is TGTGCCAGTAGTATATCGGGACAGGCAATGGCAACTAATGAAAAACTGTTTTTT.

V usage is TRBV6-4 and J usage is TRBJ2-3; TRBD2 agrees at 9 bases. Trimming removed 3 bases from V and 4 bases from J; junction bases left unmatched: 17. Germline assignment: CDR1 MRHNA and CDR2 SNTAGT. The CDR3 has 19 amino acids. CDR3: CASSESASGTRGGADTQYF. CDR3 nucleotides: TGTGCCAGCAGTGAGTCGGCTAGCGGGACCCGGGGAGGGGCAGATACGCAGTATTTT.

The CDR3 is CASSFDRSTDTQYF. In nucleotides, the CDR3 is TGTGCCAGCAGTTTTGACAGAAGCACAGATACGCAGTATTTT. The chain carries TRBV28 and TRBJ2-3, with TRBD1 as a possible D gene (5 bases). Trimming stripped 3 bases from V and 0 bases from J, with 7 bases between. Germline lookup yields CDR1 MDHEN and CDR2 SYDVKM. The CDR3 spans 14 residues.

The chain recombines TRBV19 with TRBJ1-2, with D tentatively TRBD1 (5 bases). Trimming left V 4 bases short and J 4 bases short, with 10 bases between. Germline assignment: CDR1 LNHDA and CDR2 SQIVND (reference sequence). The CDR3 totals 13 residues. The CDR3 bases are TGTGCCAGTAGTACGGGGCAGAGCTATGGCTACACCTTC. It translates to CASSTGQSYGYTF.

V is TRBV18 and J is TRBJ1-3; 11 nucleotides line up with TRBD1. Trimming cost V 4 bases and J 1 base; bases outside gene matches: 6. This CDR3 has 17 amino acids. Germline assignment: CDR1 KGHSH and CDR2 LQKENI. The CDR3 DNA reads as TGTGCCAGCTCACTATCCGGGACAGGGGGATCTGGAAACACCATATATTTT. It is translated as CASSLSGTGGSGNTIYF.

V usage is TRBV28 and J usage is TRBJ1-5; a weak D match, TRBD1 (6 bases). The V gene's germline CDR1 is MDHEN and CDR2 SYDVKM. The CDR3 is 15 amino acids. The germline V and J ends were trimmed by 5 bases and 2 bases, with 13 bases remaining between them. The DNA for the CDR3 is TGTGCCAGCAGTCTGGGGGGGGCTGGCAATCAGCCCCAGCATTTT. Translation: CASSLGGAGNQPQHF.

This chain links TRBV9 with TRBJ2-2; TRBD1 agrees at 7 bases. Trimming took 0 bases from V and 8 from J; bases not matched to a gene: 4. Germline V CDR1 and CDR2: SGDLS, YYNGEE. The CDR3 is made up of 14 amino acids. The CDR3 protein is CASSVGQGLGELFF. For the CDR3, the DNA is TGTGCCAGCAGCGTAGGACAGGGTCTGGGGGAGCTGTTTTTT.

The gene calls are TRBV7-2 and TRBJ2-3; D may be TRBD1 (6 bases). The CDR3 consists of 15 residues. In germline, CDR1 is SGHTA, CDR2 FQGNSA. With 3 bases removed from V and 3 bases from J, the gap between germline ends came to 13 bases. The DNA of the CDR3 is TGTGCCAGCAGCTTTTTTACAGGGCCTACAGATACGCAGTATTTT. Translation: CASSFFTGPTDTQYF.

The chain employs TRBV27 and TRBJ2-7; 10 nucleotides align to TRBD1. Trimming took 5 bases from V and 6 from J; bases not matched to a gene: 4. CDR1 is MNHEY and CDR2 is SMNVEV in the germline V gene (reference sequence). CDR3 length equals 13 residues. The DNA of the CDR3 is TGTGCCAGCAGTATGGGGACAGGGGCCGAGCAGTACTTC. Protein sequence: CASSMGTGAEQYF.

The CDR3 DNA reads as TGTGCCTGGAGTGGGGGACAGAGCACTGAAGCTTTCTTT. This codes for CAWSGGQSTEAFF. The chain uses TRBV30 and TRBJ1-1; 7 nucleotides line up with TRBD1. With 1 base clipped from V and 4 bases from J, the junction kept 3 bases outside the gene matches. Germline CDR1 is GTSNPN and CDR2 is SVGIG (reference sequence). The CDR3 contains 13 residues.

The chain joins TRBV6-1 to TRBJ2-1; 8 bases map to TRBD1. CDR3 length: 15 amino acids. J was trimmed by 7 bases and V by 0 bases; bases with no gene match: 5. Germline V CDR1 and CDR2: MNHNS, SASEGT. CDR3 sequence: CASSEATGALNEQFF. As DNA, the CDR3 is TGTGCCAGCAGTGAAGCGACAGGGGCACTAAATGAGCAGTTCTTC.

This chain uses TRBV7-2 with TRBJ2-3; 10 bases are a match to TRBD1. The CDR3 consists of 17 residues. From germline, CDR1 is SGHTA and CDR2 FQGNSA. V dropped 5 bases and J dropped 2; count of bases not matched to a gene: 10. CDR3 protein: CASSRLGTGEFTDTQYF. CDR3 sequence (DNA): TGTGCCAGCAGCCGACTTGGGACAGGGGAGTTCACAGATACGCAGTATTTT.

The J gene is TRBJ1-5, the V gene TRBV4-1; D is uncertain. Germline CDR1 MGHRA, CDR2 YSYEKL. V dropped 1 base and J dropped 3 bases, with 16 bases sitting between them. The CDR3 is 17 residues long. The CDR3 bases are TGCGCCAGCAGCCAAGTGGCAAACACCTTTCCCAATCAGCCCCAGCATTTT. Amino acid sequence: CASSQVANTFPNQPQHF.

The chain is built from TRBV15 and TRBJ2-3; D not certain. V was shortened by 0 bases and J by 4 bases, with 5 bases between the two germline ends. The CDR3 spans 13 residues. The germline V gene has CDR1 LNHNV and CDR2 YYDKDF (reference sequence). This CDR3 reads CATSRDTADTQYF. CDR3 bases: TGTGCCACCAGCAGAGATACTGCAGATACGCAGTATTTT.

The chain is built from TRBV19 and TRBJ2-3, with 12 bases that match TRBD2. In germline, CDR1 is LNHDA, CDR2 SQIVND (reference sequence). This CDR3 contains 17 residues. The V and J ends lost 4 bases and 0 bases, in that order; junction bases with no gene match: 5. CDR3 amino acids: CASSSIGLAGSTDTQYF. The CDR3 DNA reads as TGTGCCAGTAGTAGTATCGGACTAGCGGGGAGCACAGATACGCAGTATTTT.

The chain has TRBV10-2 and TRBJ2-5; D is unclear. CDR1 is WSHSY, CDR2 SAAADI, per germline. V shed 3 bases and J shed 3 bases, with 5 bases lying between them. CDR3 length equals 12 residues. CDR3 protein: CASSDKEETQYF. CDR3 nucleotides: TGCGCCAGCAGTGATAAGGAAGAGACCCAGTACTTC.

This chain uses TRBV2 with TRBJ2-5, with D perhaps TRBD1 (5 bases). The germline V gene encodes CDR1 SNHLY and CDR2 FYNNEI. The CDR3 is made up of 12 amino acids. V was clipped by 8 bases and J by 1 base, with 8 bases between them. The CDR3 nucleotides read TGTGCCAGCGAAGGGGCCCAAGAGACCCAGTACTTC. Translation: CASEGAQETQYF.

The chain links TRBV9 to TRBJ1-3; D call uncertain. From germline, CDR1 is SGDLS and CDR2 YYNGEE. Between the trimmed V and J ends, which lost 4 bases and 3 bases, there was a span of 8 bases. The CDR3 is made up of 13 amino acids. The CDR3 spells CASSLMGGNTIYF. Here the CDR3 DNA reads TGTGCCAGCAGCCTCATGGGTGGAAACACCATATATTTT.

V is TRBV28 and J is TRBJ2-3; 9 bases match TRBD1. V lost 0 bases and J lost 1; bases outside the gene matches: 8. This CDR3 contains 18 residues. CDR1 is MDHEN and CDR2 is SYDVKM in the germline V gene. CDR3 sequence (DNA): TGTGCCAGCAGTTTATGTGGGACAGGGCCAATCCGCACAGATACGCAGTATTTT. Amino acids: CASSLCGTGPIRTDTQYF.

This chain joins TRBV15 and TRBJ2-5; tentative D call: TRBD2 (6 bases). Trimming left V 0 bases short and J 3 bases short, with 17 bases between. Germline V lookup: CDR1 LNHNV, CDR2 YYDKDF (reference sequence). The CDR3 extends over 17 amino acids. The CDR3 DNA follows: TGTGCCACCAGCAGAGATAATATAGGAGGCGGGGAAGAGACCCAGTACTTC. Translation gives CATSRDNIGGGEETQYF.